This TCR beta chain was observed in a study of control samples from healthy donors and cancer patients. Repertoires were generated with immunoSEQ multiplex PCR, while TCRdb's copy carries only in-frame clones and drops some. The table lists some 130,000 clones, approximately 90% of them singletons. This clone was detected only once. Germline V CDR1 and CDR2: DFQATT, SNEGSKA (reference sequence). CDR3 size: 15 residues. V was trimmed by 5 bases and J by 3 bases, leaving 17 bases between them. This rearrangement joins TRBV20-1 to TRBJ1-3; D might be TRBD1 (5 bases). The sample comprised blood. This clonotype was obtained from a woman between 45 and 60 years old in good health. The CDR3 sequence: CSAGGGITGGNTIYF. CDR3 nucleotide sequence: TGCAGTGCTGGTGGGGGGATAACTGGTGGAAACACCATATATTTT.